The T cell receptor (beta chain) under discussion was sequenced for a study of blood T cells in healthy people across ages. V was shortened by 5 bases and J by 5 bases, with 18 bases between the two germline ends. CDR3 length equals 15 residues. A second PCR of roughly 7 to 11 cycles used a sample-barcoded 5' primer and a J-beta primer mix. TCRdb reprocessed the 5' RACE reads with MiXCR, giving one entry per CDR3 protein. The table shows around 1.5 million distinct CDR3 sequences, with 45% to 70% occurring only once. Study results and limitations: Versus aged donors, long-lived donors had higher diversity and more naive CD4+ cells. When one million T cells were used, diversity estimates were thought to be underestimates.

The donors, all healthy, were Caucasians living in Russia, aged about 6 to 95. This clonotype turned up a few times. Its matching antigen is unknown. The chain employs TRBV12-3 or TRBV12-4 and TRBJ2-5; TRBD2 is a possible D gene (7 bases). Sample: blood. The receptor comes from a young man in good health. The DNA of the CDR3 is TGTGCCAGCAGTCCTGGGGGGGCTTCGGGTGAGACCCAGTACTTC. The encoded protein is CASSPGGASGETQYF.